The entry below gives a single T cell receptor (beta chain) sequence along with its context. Its antigen remains unidentified. V shed 8 bases and J shed 9 bases, with 10 bases lying between them. The CDR3 runs to 11 residues. This sample is drawn from a study of T cell repertoires in cytomegalovirus infection. Looking at the study overall: Through public TCR beta signatures, both CMV infection and matching HLA type were indicated. The study, taken as a whole, reports: Dominating the ex vivo response were HLA-C-restricted CMV-specific TCR beta clonotypes.

From the reads, TCRdb called clonotypes with MiXCR, one entry per CDR3 protein. Of some 920,000 distinct CDR3 sequences in the sample, roughly 31% were seen once. The TCR was taken from a human donor in good health (CMV status not recorded). Some clones in this sample may be carry-over from other donors' samples. The starting material was cultured CD8+ T cells from PBMCs, obtained from culture after CMV antigen stimulation. The chain carries TRBV12-3 or TRBV12-4 and TRBJ2-2; D unclear. In nucleotides, the CDR3 is TGTGCCAGCTTCCTAGGCAGGGAGCTGTTTTTT. Protein product: CASFLGRELFF.